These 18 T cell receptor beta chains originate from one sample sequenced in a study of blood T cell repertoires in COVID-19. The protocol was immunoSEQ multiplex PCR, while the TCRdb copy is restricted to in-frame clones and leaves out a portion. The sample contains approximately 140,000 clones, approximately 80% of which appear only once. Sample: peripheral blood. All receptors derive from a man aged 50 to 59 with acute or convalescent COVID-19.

CDR3: CASRPGGIYGYTF. Written as DNA, the CDR3 is TGTGCCAGCCGTCCGGGGGGGATCTATGGCTACACCTTC. This chain connects TRBV12-3 or TRBV12-4 to TRBJ1-2, with D perhaps matching TRBD1 (5 bases). The CDR3 length is 13 residues. Trimming took 8 bases from V and 4 from J, leaving 14 bases between them.

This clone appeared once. The CDR3 DNA follows: TGTGCCAGCAGCCCGGACAGAGCAACTAATGAAAAACTGTTTTTT. This sequence encodes CASSPDRATNEKLFF. The chain recombines TRBV5-6 with TRBJ1-4; possible D gene TRBD1, 6 bases. Germline CDR1 SGHDT, CDR2 YYEEEE. CDR3 length: 15 amino acids. The V end was cut by 4 bases, the J end by 0 bases, with 10 bases between.

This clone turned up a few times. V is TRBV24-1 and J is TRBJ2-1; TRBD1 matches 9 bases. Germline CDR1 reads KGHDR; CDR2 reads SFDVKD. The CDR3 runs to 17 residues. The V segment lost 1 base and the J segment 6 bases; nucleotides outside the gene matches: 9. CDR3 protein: CATSDFGGQGLSNEQFF. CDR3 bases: TGTGCCACCAGTGATTTCGGGGGACAGGGTCTTTCCAATGAGCAGTTCTTC.

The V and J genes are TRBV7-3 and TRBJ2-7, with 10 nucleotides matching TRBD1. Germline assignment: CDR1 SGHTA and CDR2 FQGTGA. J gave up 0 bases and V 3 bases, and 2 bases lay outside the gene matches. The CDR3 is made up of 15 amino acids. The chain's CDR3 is CASSFGQGDSYEQYF. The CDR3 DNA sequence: TGTGCCAGCAGCTTTGGACAGGGGGACTCCTACGAGCAGTACTTC.

This chain's CDR3 is CASSLGQGAPYGYTF. The CDR3 DNA reads TGCGCCAGCAGCCTTGGACAGGGGGCCCCCTATGGCTACACCTTC. The V and J genes are TRBV5-1 and TRBJ1-2; TRBD1 matches at 11 bases. The CDR3 runs to 15 residues. The J segment lost 4 bases and the V segment lost 4 bases, leaving 6 bases of the junction unmatched. Germline-derived CDR1 and CDR2 are SGHRS and YFSETQ.

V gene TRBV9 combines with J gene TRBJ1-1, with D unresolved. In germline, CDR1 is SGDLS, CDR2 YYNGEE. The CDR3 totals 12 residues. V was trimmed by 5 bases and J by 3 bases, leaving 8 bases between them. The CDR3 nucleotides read TGTGCCAGCAGTCGAGTTGACACTGAAGCTTTCTTT. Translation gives CASSRVDTEAFF.

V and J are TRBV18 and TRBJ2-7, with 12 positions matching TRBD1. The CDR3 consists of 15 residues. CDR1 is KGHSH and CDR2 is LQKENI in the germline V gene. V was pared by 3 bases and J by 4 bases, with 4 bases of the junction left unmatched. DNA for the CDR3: TGTGCCAGCTCACCGGGACAGGGGGCAAGTTACGAGCAGTACTTC. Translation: CASSPGQGASYEQYF.

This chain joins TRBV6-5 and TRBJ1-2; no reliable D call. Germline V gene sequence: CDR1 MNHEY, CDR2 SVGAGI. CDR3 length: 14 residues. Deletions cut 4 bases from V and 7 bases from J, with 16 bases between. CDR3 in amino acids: CASSLTSGVIGYTF. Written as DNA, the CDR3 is TGTGCCAGCAGTTTAACGTCCGGGGTGATTGGCTACACCTTC.

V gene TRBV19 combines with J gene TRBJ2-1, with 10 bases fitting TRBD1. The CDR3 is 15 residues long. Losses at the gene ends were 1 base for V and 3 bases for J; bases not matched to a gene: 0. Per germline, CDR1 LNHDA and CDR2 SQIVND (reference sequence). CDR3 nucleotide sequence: TGTGCCAGTAGTATAGGGACAGGGGGCTACAATGAGCAGTTCTTC. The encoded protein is CASSIGTGGYNEQFF. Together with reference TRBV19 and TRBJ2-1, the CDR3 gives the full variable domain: DGGITQSPKYLFRKEGQNVTLSCEQNLNHDAMYWYRQDPGQGLRLIYYSQIVNDFQKGDIAEGYSVSREKKESFPLTVTSAQKNPTAFYLCASSIGTGGYNEQFFGPGTRLTVL.

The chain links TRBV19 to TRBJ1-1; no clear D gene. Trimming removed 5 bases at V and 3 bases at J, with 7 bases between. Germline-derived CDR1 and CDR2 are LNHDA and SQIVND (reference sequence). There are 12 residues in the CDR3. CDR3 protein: CASSGRYTEAFF. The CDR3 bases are TGTGCCAGTAGTGGTCGGTACACTGAAGCTTTCTTT.

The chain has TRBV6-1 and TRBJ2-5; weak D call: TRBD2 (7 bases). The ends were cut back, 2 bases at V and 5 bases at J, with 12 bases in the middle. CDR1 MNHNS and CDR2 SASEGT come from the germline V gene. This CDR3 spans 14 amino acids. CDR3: CASSERGGGETQYF. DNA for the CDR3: TGTGCCAGCAGTGAACGCGGGGGCGGGGAGACCCAGTACTTC.

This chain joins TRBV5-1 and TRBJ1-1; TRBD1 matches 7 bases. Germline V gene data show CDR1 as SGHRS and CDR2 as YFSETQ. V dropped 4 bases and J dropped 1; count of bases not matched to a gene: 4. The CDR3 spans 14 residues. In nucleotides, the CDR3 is TGCGCCAGCAGCCCGGGACAGTCGAACACTGAAGCTTTCTTT. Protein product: CASSPGQSNTEAFF. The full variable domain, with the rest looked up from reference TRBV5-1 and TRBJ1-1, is KAGVTQTPRYLIKTRGQQVTLSCSPISGHRSVSWYQQTPGQGLQFLFEYFSETQRNKGNFPGRFSGRQFSNSRSEMNVSTLELGDSALYLCASSPGQSNTEAFFGQGTRLTVV.

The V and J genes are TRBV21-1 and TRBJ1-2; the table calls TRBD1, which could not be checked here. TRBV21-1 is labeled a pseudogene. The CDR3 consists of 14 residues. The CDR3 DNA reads TGTGCCAGCAGCAATACACAGGGGGCGGATGGCTACACCTTC. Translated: CASSNTQGADGYTF.

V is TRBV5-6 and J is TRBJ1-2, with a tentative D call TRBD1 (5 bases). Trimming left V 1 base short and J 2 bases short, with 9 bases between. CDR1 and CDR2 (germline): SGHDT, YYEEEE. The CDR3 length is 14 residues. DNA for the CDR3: TGTGCCAGCAGCTTGTTGGCAGGGAACTATGGCTACACCTTC. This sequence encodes CASSLLAGNYGYTF.

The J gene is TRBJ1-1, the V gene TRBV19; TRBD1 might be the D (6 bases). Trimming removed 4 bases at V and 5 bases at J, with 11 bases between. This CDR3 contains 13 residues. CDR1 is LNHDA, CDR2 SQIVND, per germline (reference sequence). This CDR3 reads CASSTTGWTEAFF. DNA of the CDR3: TGTGCCAGTAGTACCACAGGGTGGACTGAAGCTTTCTTT.

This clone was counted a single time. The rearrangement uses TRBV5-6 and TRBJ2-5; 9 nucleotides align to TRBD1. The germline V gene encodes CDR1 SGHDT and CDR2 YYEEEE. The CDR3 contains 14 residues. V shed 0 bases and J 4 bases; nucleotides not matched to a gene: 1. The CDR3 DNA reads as TGTGCCAGCAGCTTGGACAGGGGGCGAGAGACCCAGTACTTC. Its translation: CASSLDRGRETQYF. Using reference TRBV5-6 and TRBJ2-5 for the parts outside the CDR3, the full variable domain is DAGVTQSPTHLIKTRGQQVTLRCSPKSGHDTVSWYQQALGQGPQFIFQYYEEEERQRGNFPDRFSGHQFPNYSSELNVNALLLGDSALYLCASSLDRGRETQYFGPGTRLLVL.

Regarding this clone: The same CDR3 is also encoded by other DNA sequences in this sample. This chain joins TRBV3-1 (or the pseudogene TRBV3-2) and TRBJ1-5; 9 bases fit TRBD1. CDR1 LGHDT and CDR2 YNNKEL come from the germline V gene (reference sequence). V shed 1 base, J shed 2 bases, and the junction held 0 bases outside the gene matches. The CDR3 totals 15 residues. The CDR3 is CASSQGTGGNQPQHF. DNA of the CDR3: TGTGCCAGCAGCCAAGGGACAGGGGGCAATCAGCCCCAGCATTTT.

CDR3 nucleotides: TGTGCCGCCTCTAGCCCTTCCACAGATACGCAGTATTTT. It translates to CAASSPSTDTQYF. The rearrangement joins TRBV10-3 to TRBJ2-3; TRBD2 might be the D (5 bases). This CDR3 is built from 13 residues. V lost 11 bases to trimming and J lost 2 bases, with 14 bases between them. In germline, CDR1 is ENHRY, CDR2 SYGVKD.